Listed here are 24 T cell receptor beta chains from one sample, sequenced in a study of T-cell reconstitution after alpha-beta-depleted transplantation in children. Preparation of the TCRbeta library was carried out with unique molecular identifiers. TCRdb reprocessed the PCR reads with MiXCR, giving one entry per CDR3 protein. In the table there are about 300,000 distinct CDR3 sequences, around 9.1% of which are singletons. This specimen consisted of PBMCs, obtained before TCRalphabeta/CD19-depleted stem cell transplant. The receptors were gathered from a boy under three years old with acute myeloid leukemia, due to receive a stem cell transplant.

The sample holds many counts of this clonotype. The chain recombines TRBV20-1 with TRBJ1-5, with a weak D call TRBD1 (6 bases). The V end lost 4 bases, the J end lost 0 bases, and 7 bases lay between the germline ends. Germline CDR1 DFQATT, CDR2 SNEGSKA (reference sequence). This CDR3 comprises 13 residues. CDR3 protein: CSATGDSNQPQHF. CDR3 nucleotides: TGCAGTGCTACAGGGGATAGCAATCAGCCCCAGCATTTT.

Concerning this clonotype: A much larger clone lies a single base off, so this may be a read error. The chain uses TRBV7-9 and TRBJ2-3; 12 bases agree with TRBD2. Germline values: CDR1 SEHNR, CDR2 FQNEAQ (reference sequence). This CDR3 region has 14 residues. Unmatched junction bases numbered 1, after V lost 4 bases and J lost 5 bases. CDR3 nucleotides: TGTGCCAGCAGCTCGGGACTAGCGGGAGATACGCAGTATTTT. Translating it yields CASSSGLAGDTQYF.

This clonotype was counted many times. The V call is TRBV6-6, the J call TRBJ1-6; D not certain. Germline-derived CDR1 and CDR2 are MNHNY and SVGAGI (reference sequence). The CDR3 sequence is 13 residues long. V was trimmed by 5 bases and J by 7 bases, leaving 9 bases between them. The CDR3 here is CASSHPYNSPLHF. CDR3 nucleotides: TGTGCCAGCAGTCACCCTTACAATTCACCCCTCCACTTT.

Many counts were recorded for this clonotype. The chain couples TRBV20-1 to TRBJ1-4, with a possible D match to TRBD1 (5 bases). Looked up from germline, CDR1 is DFQATT and CDR2 is SNEGSKA (reference sequence). Trimming cost V 6 bases and J 8 bases, with 13 bases left between them. CDR3 length: 12 residues. The CDR3 sequence: CSAGGGGEKLFF. CDR3 in DNA: TGCAGTGCGGGGGGAGGTGGCGAAAAACTGTTTTTT.

This clonotype was found many times. V and J are TRBV5-4 and TRBJ1-1, with 7 bases matching TRBD1. After removal of 4 bases from V and 6 bases from J, the junction contained 15 bases not matched to a gene. Germline V lookup: CDR1 SGHNT, CDR2 YYREEE (reference sequence). This CDR3 is 16 amino acids long. The CDR3 region is CASSQLVGGRGPEAFF. DNA of the CDR3: TGTGCCAGCAGCCAACTAGTTGGGGGAAGGGGGCCTGAAGCTTTCTTT.

There are many counts of this clonotype. The chain couples TRBV3-1 to TRBJ1-4; perhaps TRBD1 as D (6 bases). The CDR3 has 15 residues. The germline V gene encodes CDR1 LGHDT and CDR2 YNNKEL (reference sequence). The V end lost 3 bases, the J end lost 6 bases, and 14 bases lay between the germline ends. The CDR3 region is CASSHRGQRYEKLFF. DNA of the CDR3: TGTGCCAGCAGCCACCGAGGACAGCGTTATGAAAAACTGTTTTTT.

At least ten counts were recorded for this clonotype. V and J are TRBV27 and TRBJ1-6; D remains unclear. V was shortened by 2 bases and J by 4 bases, with 9 bases between the two germline ends. The CDR3 contains 15 residues. Germline assignment: CDR1 MNHEY and CDR2 SMNVEV (reference sequence). CDR3 protein: CASSLPPRYNSPLHF. CDR3 nucleotides: TGTGCCAGCAGTTTACCCCCCCGGTATAATTCACCCCTCCACTTT.

In its sample, this clonotype was seen many times. This chain uses TRBV4-1 with TRBJ2-5; D possibly corresponds to TRBD2 (5 bases). V shed 0 bases and J shed 5 bases, with 16 bases lying between them. There are 16 residues in the CDR3. Germline loops: CDR1 MGHRA, CDR2 YSYEKL. CDR3 in DNA: TGCGCCAGCAGCCAAGACGGGGTCACAGTGGAGGAGACCCAGTACTTC. This encodes CASSQDGVTVEETQYF.

This clonotype came up many times. The V and J genes are TRBV29-1 and TRBJ1-2; 8 nucleotides match TRBD1. The CDR3 length is 14 residues. The germline V gene has CDR1 SQVTM and CDR2 ANQGSEA. After removal of 1 base from V and 6 bases from J, the junction contained 7 bases not matched to a gene. The CDR3, as DNA: TGCAGCGTTGAAGGAGGACAGGGTCGAGATGGCTACACCTTC. This translates into CSVEGGQGRDGYTF.

The rearrangement uses TRBV7-9 and TRBJ2-1; 15 bases are shared with TRBD2. The germline V gene encodes CDR1 SEHNR and CDR2 FQNEAQ (reference sequence). The CDR3 contains 19 residues. The V and J ends lost 8 bases and 4 bases, in that order; junction bases with no gene match: 15. The CDR3 region has the DNA TGTGCCAGCTGCTCTCCGGGACTAGCGGGAGGCGGAGGTTACAATGAGCAGTTCTTC. It codes for CASCSPGLAGGGGYNEQFF.

This clonotype occurred many times. This chain joins TRBV6-2 or TRBV6-3 and TRBJ2-1; D is possibly TRBD1 (7 bases). Per the germline V gene, CDR1 is MNHEY and CDR2 is SVGEGT. The CDR3 loop spans 15 amino acids. V gave up 2 bases and J gave up 7 bases, with 15 bases separating them. CDR3 sequence: CASSYRRSGGNEQFF. The CDR3 bases are TGTGCCAGCAGTTACCGCCGATCAGGGGGGAATGAGCAGTTCTTC.

This clonotype showed up many times. The chain has TRBV28 and TRBJ2-1, with 8 bases identical to TRBD2. The length of the CDR3 is 15 residues. The V gene's germline CDR1 is MDHEN and CDR2 SYDVKM. After removal of 3 bases from V and 8 bases from J, the junction contained 9 bases not matched to a gene. As DNA, the CDR3 is TGTGCCAGCAGTTTCACGGGAGGGCCCTCGGATGAGCAGTTCTTC. Translating it yields CASSFTGGPSDEQFF. The full variable domain, rest sourced from reference TRBV28 and TRBJ2-1, is DVKVTQSSRYLVKRTGEKVFLECVQDMDHENMFWYRQDPGLGLRLIYFSYDVKMKEKGDIPEGYSVSREKKERFSLILESASTNQTSMYLCASSFTGGPSDEQFFGPGTRLTVL.

V gene TRBV10-3 combines with J gene TRBJ2-5; 7 bases map to TRBD1. The CDR3 totals 12 residues. CDR1 ENHRY and CDR2 SYGVKD come from the germline V gene. Trimming took 4 bases from V and 4 from J; bases not matched to a gene: 0. The CDR3 loop is CAISGQGETQYF. The CDR3 coding sequence is TGTGCCATCAGTGGACAGGGAGAGACCCAGTACTTC.

In this sample, this clonotype turned up many times. V is TRBV27 and J is TRBJ2-3; D remains ambiguous. V gave up 1 base and J gave up 2 bases, with 10 bases separating them. The CDR3 contains 15 residues. Germline CDR1 reads MNHEY; CDR2 reads SMNVEV (reference sequence). This CDR3 reads CASSLYMAATDTQYF. The CDR3 DNA sequence: TGTGCCAGCAGTTTATACATGGCCGCCACAGATACGCAGTATTTT.

This clonotype showed up many times. The gene calls are TRBV12-3 or TRBV12-4 and TRBJ1-2; D perhaps matches TRBD1 (5 bases). Trimming removed 4 bases from V and 7 bases from J, with 16 bases in between. CDR3 length equals 14 residues. CDR3 sequence (DNA): TGTGCCAGCAGTTCCGCATGGGGCATGGGTGGCTACACCTTC. Translating it yields CASSSAWGMGGYTF.

This clonotype was detected ten times or more. DNA of the CDR3: TGTGCCAGCAGTCGTCAACCCCTCTCTGGGGCCAACGTCCTGACTTTC. The encoded protein is CASSRQPLSGANVLTF. This chain connects TRBV2 to TRBJ2-6; D unresolved. Between the trimmed V and J ends, which lost 5 bases and 0 bases, there was a span of 11 bases. Germline CDR1 and CDR2: SNHLY and FYNNEI. This CDR3 spans 16 amino acids. The variable domain in full, completed from reference TRBV2 and TRBJ2-6, reads EPEVTQTPSHQVTQMGQEVILRCVPISNHLYFYWYRQILGQKVEFLVSFYNNEISEKSEIFDDQFSVERPDGSNFTLKIRSTKLEDSAMYFCASSRQPLSGANVLTFGAGSRLTVL.

The table lists this clonotype with a few counts. This chain links TRBV28 with TRBJ2-7, with D unclear. The CDR3 contains 13 residues. Per germline, CDR1 MDHEN and CDR2 SYDVKM. V gave up 4 bases and J gave up 7 bases, with 14 bases separating them. This CDR3 is CASSSIWGSEQYF. Here the CDR3 DNA reads TGTGCCAGCAGTTCTATCTGGGGATCTGAGCAGTACTTC.

The chain joins TRBV30 to TRBJ1-6; D may be TRBD1 (5 bases). Germline lookup yields CDR1 GTSNPN and CDR2 SVGIG (reference sequence). This CDR3 spans 11 amino acids. Trimming took 3 bases from V and 12 from J, leaving 9 bases between them. The chain's CDR3 is CAWSPGGPLHF. The CDR3 nucleotides are TGTGCCTGGAGCCCCGGGGGACCCCTCCACTTT. Full variable domain (outside the CDR3, taken from reference TRBV30 and TRBJ1-6): SQTIHQWPATLVQPVGSPLSLECTVEGTSNPNLYWYRQAAGRGLQLLFYSVGIGQISSEVPQNLSASRPQDRQFILSSKKLLLSDSGFYLCAWSPGGPLHFGNGTRLTVT.

The CDR3: CASRGDSPSGANVLTF. CDR3 coding DNA: TGTGCCAGCAGGGGGGACAGCCCCTCTGGGGCCAACGTCCTGACTTTC. The rearrangement uses TRBV6-1 and TRBJ2-6; TRBD1 aligns across 7 bases. There are 16 residues in the CDR3. CDR1 and CDR2 from the germline V gene are MNHNS and SASEGT. Trimming cost V 6 bases and J 0 bases; bases outside gene matches: 5.

In its sample, this clonotype was seen a few times. The V gene is TRBV7-2, the J gene TRBJ1-6; 9 bases map to TRBD1. V dropped 0 bases and J dropped 9; count of bases not matched to a gene: 6. CDR3 length: 16 amino acids. Germline V gene data show CDR1 as SGHTA and CDR2 as FQGNSA. The CDR3 loop reads CASSLAIDRGGSPLHF. The CDR3 DNA reads as TGTGCCAGCAGCTTAGCCATAGACAGGGGGGGTTCACCCCTCCACTTT.

To note about this clonotype: A read error is possible here, since a much larger clone lies one base away. The chain joins TRBV12-3 or TRBV12-4 to TRBJ1-1; D perhaps matches TRBD1 (5 bases). The CDR3 is 14 residues long. In DNA, the CDR3 is TGTGCCAGCAGTTTGGGGCCCATGGAGACTGACGCTTTCTTT. This encodes CASSLGPMETDAFF.

The J gene is TRBJ2-7, the V gene TRBV5-4; weak D call: TRBD1 (7 bases). This CDR3 is 15 amino acids long. Germline CDR1 reads SGHNT; CDR2 reads YYREEE (reference sequence). Trimming pared 4 bases from V and 7 bases from J, leaving 21 bases between. CDR3 sequence (DNA): TGTGCCAGCAGCGGGAGACAGGGCCCTCGGGGGGAGCAGTACTTC. Protein product: CASSGRQGPRGEQYF.

In its sample, this clonotype was seen many times. The chain joins TRBV4-3 to TRBJ1-5; tentatively, D is TRBD1 (6 bases). Looked up from germline, CDR1 is LGHNA and CDR2 is YSLEER. This CDR3 spans 16 amino acids. With 0 bases removed from V and 6 bases from J, the gap between germline ends came to 15 bases. CDR3 in amino acids: CASSQERGGEGQPQHF. In nucleotides, the CDR3 is TGCGCCAGCAGCCAAGAGAGGGGGGGTGAGGGTCAGCCCCAGCATTTT.

In regard to this clonotype: A much larger clone lies a single base off, so this may be a read error. This chain joins TRBV20-1 and TRBJ1-2; the match to TRBD1 covers 7 bases. CDR1 and CDR2 from the germline V gene are DFQATT and SNEGSKA (reference sequence). The CDR3 consists of 13 residues. CDR3 sequence reads: CSASFRGNYGDTF. CDR3 bases: TGCAGTGCTAGCTTCAGGGGGAACTATGGCGACACCTTC.